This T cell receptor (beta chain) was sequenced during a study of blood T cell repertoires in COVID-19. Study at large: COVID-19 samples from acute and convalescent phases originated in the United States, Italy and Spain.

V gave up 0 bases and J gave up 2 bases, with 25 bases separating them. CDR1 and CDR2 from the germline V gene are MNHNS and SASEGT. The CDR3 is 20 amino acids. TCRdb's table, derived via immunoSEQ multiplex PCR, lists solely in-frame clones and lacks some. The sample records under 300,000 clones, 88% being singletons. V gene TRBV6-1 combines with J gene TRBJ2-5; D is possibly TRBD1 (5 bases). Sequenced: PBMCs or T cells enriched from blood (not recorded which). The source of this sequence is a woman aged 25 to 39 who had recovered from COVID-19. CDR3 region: CASSEAWGPTVRFEQETQYF. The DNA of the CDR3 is TGTGCCAGCAGTGAAGCCTGGGGCCCGACCGTCCGTTTCGAACAAGAGACCCAGTACTTC.